The 29 T cell receptor beta chains below were found in one sample sequenced in a study of blood T cell repertoires in COVID-19. Sequencing was performed with immunoSEQ multiplex PCR; in TCRdb, only in-frame clones are kept and a portion is missing. The sample contains 380,000 or so clones, roughly 90% of which appear only once. The sample was peripheral blood. All receptors derive from a man aged 40-49 years with acute or convalescent COVID-19.

This chain joins TRBV11-3 and TRBJ1-1; unclear D gene. Germline-derived CDR1 and CDR2 are SGHNT and YENEEA. The CDR3 has 13 amino acids. Between the trimmed V and J ends, which lost 3 bases and 1 base, there was a span of 6 bases. The CDR3 is CASSFGPNTEAFF. In DNA form, the CDR3 reads TGTGCCAGCAGCTTTGGGCCGAACACTGAAGCTTTCTTT. The full variable domain, rest sourced from reference TRBV11-3 and TRBJ1-1, is EAGVVQSPRYKIIEKKQPVAFWCNPISGHNTLYWYLQNLGQGPELLIRYENEEAVDDSQLPKDRFSAERLKGVDSTLKIQPAELGDSAVYLCASSFGPNTEAFFGQGTRLTVV.

The J gene is TRBJ1-6, the V gene TRBV5-6; 8 bases agree with TRBD1. Germline values: CDR1 SGHDT, CDR2 YYEEEE. Trimming took 5 bases from V and 6 from J; bases not matched to a gene: 7. The CDR3 spans 15 residues. The CDR3 here is CASSFGQGLNSPLHF. The CDR3, as DNA: TGTGCCAGCAGTTTCGGACAGGGACTTAATTCACCCCTCCACTTT. Complete variable domain (other parts from reference TRBV5-6 and TRBJ1-6): DAGVTQSPTHLIKTRGQQVTLRCSPKSGHDTVSWYQQALGQGPQFIFQYYEEEERQRGNFPDRFSGHQFPNYSSELNVNALLLGDSALYLCASSFGQGLNSPLHFGNGTRLTVT.

This sequence joins TRBV6-2 or TRBV6-3 and TRBJ1-4, with unresolved D. Germline CDR1 and CDR2: MNHEY and SVGEGT. The CDR3 has 14 amino acids. Between the trimmed V and J ends, which lost 6 bases and 8 bases, there was a span of 16 bases. In nucleotides, the CDR3 is TGTGCCAGCAGCCCCGACACGGGAGGGGAAAAACTGTTTTTT. It specifies CASSPDTGGEKLFF.

The chain is built from TRBV11-2 and TRBJ2-4; D call uncertain. The CDR3 is made up of 13 amino acids. The V end was cut by 6 bases, the J end by 0 bases, with 6 bases between. Germline CDR1 and CDR2: SGHAT and FQNNGV. For the CDR3, the DNA is TGTGCCAGCAGGCAACTAGCCAAAAACATTCAGTACTTC. This translates into CASRQLAKNIQYF.

The V and J genes are TRBV7-9 and TRBJ1-3; the D gene is possibly TRBD1 (5 bases). This CDR3 region has 15 residues. Trimming took 4 bases from V and 4 from J, leaving 14 bases between them. Looked up from germline, CDR1 is SEHNR and CDR2 is FQNEAQ (reference sequence). The CDR3 loop reads CASSYPSGGGNTIYF. In DNA, the CDR3 is TGTGCCAGCAGCTACCCAAGTGGGGGGGGAAACACCATATATTTT.

This clone came up once. This chain joins TRBV7-2 and TRBJ2-7; possibly TRBD1 for D (6 bases). The V and J ends lost 6 bases and 7 bases respectively, with 16 bases between them. CDR3 length: 13 amino acids. Germline V gene sequence: CDR1 SGHTA, CDR2 FQGNSA. CDR3 coding DNA: TGTGCCAGCAGGCCTACAGGGTCGGGGGAGCAGTACTTC. This sequence encodes CASRPTGSGEQYF.

The chain carries TRBV28 and TRBJ1-1, with 7 bases aligning to TRBD1. Germline CDR1 and CDR2: MDHEN and SYDVKM. Unmatched junction bases numbered 13, after V lost 10 bases and J lost 5 bases. The CDR3 spans 14 residues. CDR3 DNA sequence: TGTGCCACCGACAGGGCGGTCGGCGAAACTGAAGCTTTCTTT. This gives the protein CATDRAVGETEAFF.

The chain has TRBV13 and TRBJ1-1, with 7 nucleotides matching TRBD1. Germline values: CDR1 PRHDT, CDR2 FYEKMQ (reference sequence). Unmatched junction bases numbered 7, after V lost 5 bases and J lost 1 base. The CDR3 sequence is 15 residues long. The chain's CDR3 is CASSPWGTANTEAFF. CDR3 nucleotides: TGTGCCAGCAGCCCCTGGGGGACAGCGAACACTGAAGCTTTCTTT. The variable domain in full, with the rest retrieved from reference TRBV13 and TRBJ1-1, is AAGVIQSPRHLIKEKRETATLKCYPIPRHDTVYWYQQGPGQDPQFLISFYEKMQSDKGSIPDRFSAQQFSDYHSELNMSSLELGDSALYFCASSPWGTANTEAFFGQGTRLTVV.

Comments on this clone: At the DNA level, this CDR3 is encoded by other sequences in the same sample as well. The chain employs TRBV27 and TRBJ1-2; TRBD1 is a possible D gene (6 bases). Trimming took off 0 bases at V and 4 bases at J, with 6 bases between the two ends. Germline V gene lookup returns CDR1 MNHEY and CDR2 SMNVEV (reference sequence). CDR3 size: 13 residues. CDR3 amino acids: CASSLSGGYGYTF. The DNA of the CDR3 is TGTGCCAGCAGTTTATCAGGGGGCTATGGCTACACCTTC.

This clone has just a few counts. The V call is TRBV30, the J call TRBJ1-5; perhaps TRBD1 as D (5 bases). The CDR3 consists of 13 residues. CDR1 GTSNPN and CDR2 SVGIG come from the germline V gene (reference sequence). The V and J ends lost 2 bases and 5 bases respectively, with 10 bases between them. CDR3 amino acids: CAWSPGRDQPQHF. In DNA form, the CDR3 reads TGTGCCTGGAGTCCAGGGAGGGATCAGCCCCAGCATTTT. The variable domain in full, completed from reference TRBV30 and TRBJ1-5, reads SQTIHQWPATLVQPVGSPLSLECTVEGTSNPNLYWYRQAAGRGLQLLFYSVGIGQISSEVPQNLSASRPQDRQFILSSKKLLLSDSGFYLCAWSPGRDQPQHFGDGTRLSIL.

This rearrangement joins TRBV29-1 to TRBJ1-3; D uncertain. V lost 4 bases and J lost 0, with 7 bases in between. This CDR3 spans 13 amino acids. Germline V gives CDR1 SQVTM, CDR2 ANQGSEA. CDR3: CSVALNSGNTIYF. CDR3 in DNA: TGCAGCGTTGCTTTAAACTCTGGAAACACCATATATTTT.

The V gene is TRBV5-1, the J gene TRBJ2-1, with 7 bases that match TRBD1. Germline trimming cut 3 bases from V and 7 bases from J; bases unmatched to any gene: 4. Germline lookup yields CDR1 SGHRS and CDR2 YFSETQ. The CDR3 covers 13 residues. The CDR3 bases are TGCGCCAGCAGCTCAGACAGGGCTAATGAGCAGTTCTTC. Translating it yields CASSSDRANEQFF. Full variable domain (rest looked up from reference TRBV5-1 and TRBJ2-1): KAGVTQTPRYLIKTRGQQVTLSCSPISGHRSVSWYQQTPGQGLQFLFEYFSETQRNKGNFPGRFSGRQFSNSRSEMNVSTLELGDSALYLCASSSDRANEQFFGPGTRLTVL.

The chain links TRBV9 to TRBJ2-5, with D perhaps TRBD1 (6 bases). The CDR3 contains 14 residues. Trimming removed 0 bases at V and 5 bases at J, with 11 bases between. Per germline, CDR1 SGDLS and CDR2 YYNGEE. CDR3 amino acids: CASSVGWQGETQYF. The CDR3 DNA sequence: TGTGCCAGCAGCGTAGGCTGGCAGGGGGAGACCCAGTACTTC.

The genes are TRBV27 and TRBJ2-1; D gene ambiguous. V lost 3 bases to trimming and J lost 0 bases, with 9 bases between them. The CDR3 contains 15 residues. The germline CDR1 and CDR2 sequences are MNHEY and SMNVEV (reference sequence). The CDR3 region has the DNA TGTGCCAGCAGTTTTTGGTCAGACTCCTACAATGAGCAGTTCTTC. As protein: CASSFWSDSYNEQFF.

The chain employs TRBV5-4 and TRBJ2-7; weak D call: TRBD2 (6 bases). V was clipped by 3 bases and J by 2 bases, with 12 bases between them. The CDR3 totals 14 residues. Germline V gene lookup returns CDR1 SGHNT and CDR2 YYREEE (reference sequence). For the CDR3, the DNA is TGTGCCAGCAGCTCCCGGGACTCGCCCTACGAGCAGTACTTC. This translates into CASSSRDSPYEQYF.

The chain is built from TRBV11-2 and TRBJ1-4, with TRBD1 as a possible D gene (5 bases). Germline CDR1 SGHAT, CDR2 FQNNGV. The CDR3 extends over 16 amino acids. Trimming took 1 base from V and 7 from J, leaving 16 bases between them. CDR3 loop: CASSLGSRAISEKLFF. CDR3 nucleotides: TGTGCCAGCAGCTTAGGATCCAGGGCGATATCTGAAAAACTGTTTTTT.

The gene calls are TRBV19 and TRBJ2-3; 12 nucleotides match TRBD2. Unmatched junction bases numbered 8, after V lost 8 bases and J lost 8 bases. The CDR3 is 14 residues long. Germline V gene sequence: CDR1 LNHDA, CDR2 SQIVND (reference sequence). This CDR3 reads CASSPGLAGFTQYF. In DNA form, the CDR3 reads TGTGCCAGTTCACCGGGACTAGCGGGTTTTACGCAGTATTTT.

The rearrangement links TRBV3-1 (or the pseudogene TRBV3-2) to TRBJ2-3; no clear D. Germline V gene sequence: CDR1 LGHDT, CDR2 YNNKEL (reference sequence). V gave up 6 bases and J gave up 1 base, with 17 bases separating them. The CDR3 extends over 16 amino acids. CDR3 sequence: CASSPPTGHGTDTQYF. CDR3 in DNA: TGTGCCAGCAGTCCCCCGACTGGTCATGGCACAGATACGCAGTATTTT.

The V and J genes are TRBV6-6 and TRBJ2-7; TRBD2 matches at 7 bases. Germline-derived CDR1 and CDR2 are MNHNY and SVGAGI (reference sequence). This CDR3 region has 14 residues. The junction had 7 bases not matched to a gene; V was cut back by 5 bases and J by 3 bases. CDR3 residues: CASSGGASGYEQYF. DNA for the CDR3: TGTGCCAGCAGTGGTGGGGCTAGCGGCTACGAGCAGTACTTC.

The rearrangement joins TRBV7-2 to TRBJ2-3; the match to TRBD2 covers 10 bases. The CDR3 covers 15 residues. In germline, CDR1 is SGHTA, CDR2 FQGNSA. Trimming removed 5 bases from V and 2 bases from J; junction bases left unmatched: 4. The CDR3, as DNA: TGTGCCAGCAGCCCTAGCGGGGGCCTCACAGATACGCAGTATTTT. This encodes CASSPSGGLTDTQYF.

This chain connects TRBV7-8 to TRBJ1-4, with a weak D call TRBD1 (6 bases). V was pared by 3 bases and J by 8 bases, with 16 bases between. This CDR3 has 15 residues. Looked up from germline, CDR1 is SGHVS and CDR2 is FQNEAQ. The CDR3 region has the DNA TGTGCCAGCAGCTTCAGGGGCACGGCTTCGGAAAAACTGTTTTTT. Translated: CASSFRGTASEKLFF.

This clone was observed once. The chain has TRBV30 and TRBJ2-1, with D perhaps TRBD1 (5 bases). CDR1 is GTSNPN, CDR2 SVGIG, per germline (reference sequence). The CDR3 length is 13 residues. V was shortened by 5 bases and J by 2 bases, with 10 bases between the two germline ends. This CDR3 reads CAWWAGTYNEQFF. The CDR3 DNA reads as TGTGCCTGGTGGGCAGGGACCTACAATGAGCAGTTCTTC.

The chain couples TRBV12-3 or TRBV12-4 to TRBJ2-1; perhaps TRBD2 as D (5 bases). The CDR3 is 13 residues long. V lost 6 bases and J 4 bases, leaving 10 bases between the germline ends. DNA of the CDR3: TGTGCCAGCAGCCGTGGACTGTACAATGAGCAGTTCTTC. As protein: CASSRGLYNEQFF.

V and J are TRBV30 and TRBJ2-1, with 9 bases aligning to TRBD2. V trimming: 4 bases; J trimming: 5 bases; junction bases outside the gene matches: 9. CDR1 GTSNPN and CDR2 SVGIG come from the germline V gene (reference sequence). The CDR3 runs to 15 residues. In DNA form, the CDR3 reads TGTGCCTGGATGCGGTCAGCGGGAGGCAACAATGAGCAGTTCTTC. Translated, it gives CAWMRSAGGNNEQFF.

The V and J genes are TRBV19 and TRBJ1-1; 7 positions match TRBD1. This CDR3 is 15 amino acids long. The germline V gene has CDR1 LNHDA and CDR2 SQIVND (reference sequence). Germline trimming cut 7 bases from V and 5 bases from J; bases unmatched to any gene: 13. CDR3 amino acids: CASTVITGVWTEAFF. CDR3 DNA: TGTGCCAGTACCGTGATTACAGGGGTGTGGACTGAAGCTTTCTTT.

This chain connects TRBV10-3 to TRBJ2-7; 9 bases fit TRBD1. With V trimmed by 10 bases and J by 2 bases, 12 bases remained unmatched. CDR3 length: 15 amino acids. Germline V gene lookup returns CDR1 ENHRY and CDR2 SYGVKD. The CDR3 reads CATDSGQGTPYEQYF. The CDR3 bases are TGTGCCACCGATTCGGGACAGGGTACCCCCTACGAGCAGTACTTC.

The chain uses TRBV2 and TRBJ1-5; a weak D match, TRBD1 (5 bases). Germline V gene lookup returns CDR1 SNHLY and CDR2 FYNNEI. This CDR3 spans 14 amino acids. The germline V and J ends were trimmed by 5 bases and 1 base, with 9 bases remaining between them. CDR3 protein: CASSLGGSNQPQHF. DNA for the CDR3: TGTGCCAGCAGTTTGGGGGGGAGCAATCAGCCCCAGCATTTT.

The chain carries TRBV6-1 and TRBJ1-5; 7 bases line up with TRBD1. This CDR3 is 18 amino acids long. The germline CDR1 and CDR2 sequences are MNHNS and SASEGT. V shed 4 bases, J shed 6 bases, and the junction held 18 bases outside the gene matches. The CDR3 spells CASSGPPLPGQRVQPQHF. For the CDR3, the DNA is TGTGCCAGCAGTGGGCCCCCTCTTCCGGGACAGAGGGTTCAGCCCCAGCATTTT.

The V and J genes are TRBV7-3 and TRBJ1-1, with D hard to call. CDR3 length: 13 residues. With 0 bases removed from V and 2 bases from J, the gap between germline ends came to 4 bases. Germline lookup yields CDR1 SGHTA and CDR2 FQGTGA. The CDR3 DNA sequence: TGTGCCAGCAGCTTAACGGCTAACACTGAAGCTTTCTTT. The encoded protein is CASSLTANTEAFF.